Below are 2 T cell receptor beta chains sequenced from a single sample in a study of blood T cell repertoires in COVID-19. Only in-frame clones appear in the TCRdb table, and some are missing; sequencing was by immunoSEQ multiplex PCR. The table lists 52,000 or so clones, about 88% of them singletons, with roughly 7.7% in the top ten. Sequenced sample: peripheral blood. All receptors come from a woman aged 70 to 79 with active COVID-19.

The chain joins TRBV5-1 to TRBJ1-1; D call uncertain. The germline gives CDR1 SGHRS, CDR2 YFSETQ. This CDR3 is 12 amino acids long. Between the trimmed V and J ends, which lost 5 bases and 7 bases, there was a span of 12 bases. The CDR3 bases are TGCGCCAGCAGGATCGAAGGAGGTGAAGCTTTCTTT. Its protein product is CASRIEGGEAFF.

The chain recombines TRBV10-3 with TRBJ1-1; 8 bases line up with TRBD1. Losses at the gene ends were 10 bases for V and 1 base for J; bases not matched to a gene: 17. CDR1 and CDR2 from the germline V gene are ENHRY and SYGVKD. There are 17 residues in the CDR3. The CDR3 protein is CATLDRELQVKNTEAFF. For the CDR3, the DNA is TGTGCCACGCTGGACAGGGAGCTCCAAGTGAAGAACACTGAAGCTTTCTTT.